This TCR beta chain was captured by sequencing in a study of Graves' ophthalmopathy and Graves' hyperthyroidism. Amplification from RNA transcripts yielded the TCR beta CDR3 regions. In the first round, RT-PCR was carried out with HTBI primers, and a multiplex PCR formed the second round. TCRdb re-analysed the multiplex PCR reads in MiXCR, keeping a single row per CDR3 protein. The data show about 410,000 distinct CDR3 sequences, about 16% seen once. Deletions cut 0 bases from V and 3 bases from J, with 12 bases between. The CDR3 runs 15 residues. The germline V gene has CDR1 SGDLS and CDR2 YYNGEE. The table lists this clonotype with many counts.

The specimen was peripheral blood. The chain recombines TRBV9 with TRBJ1-2, with D tentatively TRBD1 (5 bases). This TCR derives from a woman aged 18-29 years with Graves' ophthalmopathy. CDR3 nucleotides: TGTGCCAGCAGCGTAGCGGGGGAGGTCGACTATGGCTACACCTTC. This sequence encodes CASSVAGEVDYGYTF.